The rows below give T cell receptor beta chains drawn from one sample of a study of blood T cell repertoires in COVID-19. Method: immunoSEQ multiplex PCR; TCRdb's copy keeps in-frame clones and lacks some. The sample holds around 250,000 clones, roughly nine tenths seen once. The material sequenced was peripheral blood. The receptor source for this set is a man aged 18 to 29 with active or convalescent COVID-19. Both conserved end residues are part of each CDR3. D genes are given only for firm matches. Some rows mark clone size as missing; the rest say once, few, many or name a class of expanded clone.

TRBV24-1	.	.	TRBJ1-5	16	TGTGCCACCAGTCCGAGTGGAGAGGGTAGCAATCAGCCCCAGCATTTT	CATSPSGEGSNQPQHF
TRBV7-2	.	.	TRBJ2-4	15	TGTGCCAGCAGAATCGGGAGAGGAGCCAAAAACATTCAGTACTTC	CASRIGRGAKNIQYF
TRBV6-6	.	.	TRBJ1-5	15	TGTGCCAGCAGTTGGGGGGGGAGCCCCAATCAGCCCCAGCATTTT	CASSWGGSPNQPQHF
TRBV29-1	.	.	TRBJ2-3	14	TGCAGCGTTGTCCCGGGGGTTAGGGGAGATACGCAGTATTTT	CSVVPGVRGDTQYF
TRBV3-1/TRBV3-2	.	.	TRBJ2-3	11	TGTGCCAGCAGCAAGAGGGATACGCAGTATTTT	CASSKRDTQYF
TRBV5-4	few	.	TRBJ2-7	15	TGTGCCAGCAGCTTGGGGAAGGCTAGCGCCTACGAGCAGTACTTC	CASSLGKASAYEQYF
TRBV7-6	few	.	TRBJ1-6	15	TGTGCCAGCAGCTCCGGTACGGGGGACCTCTCACCCCTCCACTTT	CASSSGTGDLSPLHF
TRBV7-8	.	.	TRBJ2-4	16	TGTGCCAGCAGCTTAGCCAGGGGTTGGGTCAAAAACATTCAGTACTTC	CASSLARGWVKNIQYF
TRBV7-9	few	TRBD2	TRBJ2-1	14	TGTGCCATCCCGACTAGCGGGAGGGCCGATGAGCAGTTCTTC	CAIPTSGRADEQFF
TRBV5-4	.	.	TRBJ1-6	14	TGTGCCAGCAGCGTGGGGCTGGGAGGCTCACCCCTCCACTTT	CASSVGLGGSPLHF
TRBV4-3	.	.	TRBJ1-1	15	TGCGCCAGCAGCCAAGGAGGGAGGGGATTAACTGAAGCTTTCTTT	CASSQGGRGLTEAFF
TRBV29-1	.	TRBD1	TRBJ1-1	13	TGCAGCGTTGTCAGGGGGCTGAACACTGAAGCTTTCTTT	CSVVRGLNTEAFF
TRBV5-1	once	.	TRBJ2-2	15	TGCGCCAGCAGCCCAACAAATCCTAACACCGGGGAGCTGTTTTTT	CASSPTNPNTGELFF
TRBV3-1/TRBV3-2	.	.	TRBJ2-7	11	TGTGCCAGCAGCCAAGATCTCGAGCAGTACTTC	CASSQDLEQYF
TRBV5-1	.	.	TRBJ2-5	17	TGCGCCAGCAGCCAGAACCGGGACACTCAGAGCCAAGAGACCCAGTACTTC	CASSQNRDTQSQETQYF